The clone carrying this TCR beta chain was found once. These data come from a study of blood T cell repertoires in COVID-19. The CDR3 is 16 amino acids. V shed 3 bases and J 5 bases; nucleotides not matched to a gene: 11. Germline V CDR1 and CDR2: SGHAT, FQNNGV. TCRdb's table, derived via immunoSEQ multiplex PCR, lists solely in-frame clones and lacks some. The data contain 100,000 to 150,000 clones, about 80% of them singletons. This rearrangement joins TRBV11-2 to TRBJ1-1, with TRBD1 matching 8 bases. This TCR was recovered from a woman in her forties or fifties with acute or convalescent COVID-19. The sequencing sample was made of peripheral blood. The CDR3 DNA sequence: TGTGCCAGCAGCTTTCTCCAAGGACAGGGCGGAACTGAAGCTTTCTTT. Translation gives CASSFLQGQGGTEAFF.